Listed below are T cell receptor beta chains from one sample, sequenced in a study of regulatory dendritic cells for organ transplantation. The repertoire was sequenced with immunoSEQ multiplex PCR; TCRdb's copy has only in-frame clones and lacks some. The data show about 21,000 clones, 85% to 90% seen once. What these receptors recognize is not known. Sequencing was carried out using naive CD4+ T cells from blood cultured with dendritic cells. Source of these receptors: a human donor in good health. The CDR3 runs from the conserved cysteine through the conserved F or W. Each record gives: D gene, CDR3 length, J gene, V gene, clone size, CDR3 protein, CDR3 DNA. D genes are given only for firm matches. Expanded clones get a size class; other rows say once, few or many, or leave the size out.

D: .
length: 16
J: TRBJ2-3
V: TRBV9
size: .
CDR3: CASSDLWGGTTDTQYF
DNA: TGTGCCAGCAGCGACCTTTGGGGCGGTACCACAGATACGCAGTATTTT

D: .
length: 14
J: TRBJ2-2
V: TRBV7-3
size: .
CDR3: CASSPTQNTGELFF
DNA: TGTGCCAGCAGCCCGACTCAGAACACCGGGGAGCTGTTTTTT

D: TRBD1
length: 14
J: TRBJ1-1
V: TRBV6-5
size: .
CDR3: CASSYDRGATEAFF
DNA: TGTGCCAGCAGTTATGACAGGGGCGCCACTGAAGCTTTCTTT

D: .
length: 14
J: TRBJ1-6
V: TRBV11-2
size: once
CDR3: CASSGPGHNSPLHF
DNA: TGTGCCAGCAGCGGACCGGGCCATAATTCACCCCTCCACTTT

D: TRBD1
length: 15
J: TRBJ1-6
V: TRBV7-2
size: few
CDR3: CASSLVAGGNSPLHF
DNA: TGTGCCAGCAGCTTAGTCGCAGGGGGTAATTCACCCCTCCACTTT

D: TRBD1
length: 16
J: TRBJ1-4
V: TRBV28
size: .
CDR3: CASSTNPGTVGEKLFF
DNA: TGTGCCAGCAGCACCAATCCCGGGACAGTCGGTGAAAAACTGTTTTTT

D: .
length: 14
J: TRBJ2-7
V: TRBV5-5
size: .
CDR3: CASSLGVSVYEQYF
DNA: TGTGCCAGCAGCTTGGGGGTATCGGTATACGAGCAGTACTTC

D: .
length: 12
J: TRBJ2-2
V: TRBV21-1
size: .
CDR3: CATGEDTGELFF
DNA: TGTGCCACGGGGGAGGACACCGGGGAGCTGTTTTTT

D: TRBD2
length: 15
J: TRBJ2-5
V: TRBV11-1
size: .
CDR3: CASSPRTSSRETQYF
DNA: TGTGCCAGCAGCCCCCGGACTAGCTCACGGGAGACCCAGTACTTC

D: .
length: 17
J: TRBJ1-2
V: TRBV18
size: .
CDR3: CASSPAGAGANNYGYTF
DNA: TGTGCCAGCTCACCAGCTGGGGCGGGGGCAAACAACTATGGCTACACCTTC

D: TRBD1
length: 15
J: TRBJ2-2
V: TRBV7-3
size: .
CDR3: CASSLMDRATGELFF
DNA: TGTGCCAGCAGCTTAATGGACAGGGCTACCGGGGAGCTGTTTTTT

D: .
length: 11
J: TRBJ2-7
V: TRBV2
size: .
CDR3: CASSSRYEQYF
DNA: TGTGCCAGCAGTTCCCGCTACGAGCAGTACTTC

D: TRBD1
length: 14
J: TRBJ1-2
V: TRBV7-2
size: .
CDR3: CASSASTGDYGYTF
DNA: TGTGCCAGCAGCGCCTCGACAGGGGACTATGGCTACACCTTC

D: .
length: 14
J: TRBJ2-7
V: TRBV11-2
size: .
CDR3: CASSLEGELTEQYF
DNA: TGTGCCAGCAGCTTAGAGGGGGAGCTAACCGAGCAGTACTTC

D: .
length: 14
J: TRBJ2-7
V: TRBV21-1
size: .
CDR3: CASSKALRRVEQYF
DNA: TGTGCCAGCAGCAAAGCGCTGAGAAGGGTCGAGCAGTACTTC

D: TRBD1
length: 17
J: TRBJ1-2
V: TRBV27
size: .
CDR3: CASSWSRSGTANYGYTF
DNA: TGTGCCAGCAGTTGGTCCAGGAGCGGGACAGCTAACTATGGCTACACCTTC

D: .
length: 13
J: TRBJ1-1
V: TRBV6-6
size: .
CDR3: CASSYSTEAEAFF
DNA: TGTGCCAGCAGTTACTCGACTGAAGCTGAAGCTTTCTTT

D: TRBD1
length: 16
J: TRBJ1-2
V: TRBV7-9
size: .
CDR3: CASSLPGQYRLGGYTF
DNA: TGTGCCAGCAGCTTACCGGGACAGTACAGGCTGGGTGGCTACACCTTC

D: .
length: 13
J: TRBJ2-5
V: TRBV6-1
size: .
CDR3: CASSGRGRETQYF
DNA: TGTGCCAGCAGTGGAAGGGGCCGAGAGACCCAGTACTTC

D: .
length: 14
J: TRBJ2-3
V: TRBV11-3
size: .
CDR3: CASSLRGNTDTQYF
DNA: TGTGCCAGCAGCTTACGCGGAAACACAGATACGCAGTATTTT

D: TRBD1
length: 13
J: TRBJ2-1
V: TRBV6-5
size: .
CDR3: CASSRDSYNEQFF
DNA: TGTGCCAGCAGTAGGGACAGTTACAATGAGCAGTTCTTC

D: TRBD1
length: 11
J: TRBJ2-7
V: TRBV10-3
size: .
CDR3: CATDRGDEQYF
DNA: TGTGCCACCGACAGGGGGGACGAGCAGTACTTC

D: .
length: 13
J: TRBJ2-2
V: TRBV19
size: once
CDR3: CASLAGRPGELFF
DNA: TGTGCCAGCCTTGCAGGGAGGCCCGGGGAGCTGTTTTTT

D: .
length: 18
J: TRBJ2-5
V: TRBV5-6
size: .
CDR3: CASSLVARASLLQETQYF
DNA: TGTGCCAGCAGCTTGGTAGCCAGGGCCTCACTACTTCAAGAGACCCAGTACTTC

D: .
length: 11
J: TRBJ2-7
V: TRBV7-8
size: .
CDR3: CASSLEAEQYF
DNA: TGTGCCAGCAGCTTAGAGGCAGAGCAGTACTTC

D: .
length: 12
J: TRBJ2-1
V: TRBV7-2
size: .
CDR3: CASSPGVGEQFF
DNA: TGTGCCAGCAGCCCCGGGGTGGGTGAGCAGTTCTTC

D: .
length: 15
J: TRBJ2-4
V: TRBV6-1
size: .
CDR3: CASSRPGLAKNIQYF
DNA: TGTGCCAGCAGTCGACCGGGGTTAGCCAAAAACATTCAGTACTTC

D: .
length: 14
J: TRBJ1-6
V: TRBV15
size: few
CDR3: CATQQVRVNSPLHF
DNA: TGTGCCACCCAGCAGGTCAGGGTTAATTCACCCCTCCACTTT